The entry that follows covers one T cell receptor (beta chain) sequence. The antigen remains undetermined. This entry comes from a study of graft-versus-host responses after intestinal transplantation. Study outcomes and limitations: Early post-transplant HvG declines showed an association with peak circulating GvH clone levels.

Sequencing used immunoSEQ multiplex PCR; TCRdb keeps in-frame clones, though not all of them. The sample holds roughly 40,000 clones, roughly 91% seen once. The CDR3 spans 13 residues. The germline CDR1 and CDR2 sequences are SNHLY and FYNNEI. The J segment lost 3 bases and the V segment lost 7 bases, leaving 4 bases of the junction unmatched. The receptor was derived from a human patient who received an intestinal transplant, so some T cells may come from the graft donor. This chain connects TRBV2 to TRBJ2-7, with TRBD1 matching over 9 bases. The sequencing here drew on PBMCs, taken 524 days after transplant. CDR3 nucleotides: TGTGCCAGCACGTCGGGACAGGGCTACGAGCAGTACTTC. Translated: CASTSGQGYEQYF.